These 3 T cell receptor beta chains share one sample of origin, sequenced in a study of shared clonotypes between healthy human individuals. The repertoire was sequenced with immunoSEQ multiplex PCR; TCRdb's copy has only in-frame clones and lacks some. In the table there are under 600,000 clones, roughly four fifths of which are singletons. The specimen was PBMCs. Source of these receptors: a woman between 40 and 55 years old in good health. Some clones in this sample may be carry-over from other donors' samples.

Here the CDR3 reads CATSGDSYEQYF. Written as DNA, the CDR3 is TGTGCCACTTCAGGGGACTCCTACGAGCAGTACTTC. The genes are TRBV10-3 and TRBJ2-7, with D possibly TRBD1 on 6 matching bases. CDR3 size: 12 residues. V dropped 10 bases and J dropped 0 bases, with 10 bases sitting between them. The germline V gene encodes CDR1 ENHRY and CDR2 SYGVKD.

J is TRBJ2-6 and V is TRBV27; weak D call: TRBD1 (6 bases). The ends were cut back, 5 bases at V and 0 bases at J, with 23 bases in the middle. The CDR3 runs to 20 residues. The germline gives CDR1 MNHEY, CDR2 SMNVEV (reference sequence). Here the CDR3 reads CASSPLLGRQDYSGANVLTF. For the CDR3, the DNA is TGTGCCAGCAGTCCACTTCTAGGGAGACAGGATTACTCTGGGGCCAACGTCCTGACTTTC.

The V gene is TRBV5-1, the J gene TRBJ2-5; D tentatively fits TRBD1 or TRBD2 (5 bases each). Germline CDR1 and CDR2: SGHRS and YFSETQ. CDR3 size: 14 residues. V shed 4 bases and J shed 1 base, with 11 bases lying between them. The CDR3 is CASSPGTLQETQYF. The DNA for the CDR3 is TGCGCCAGCAGCCCGGGGACCCTCCAAGAGACCCAGTACTTC.